Listed below are T cell receptor beta chains from one sample, sequenced in a study of regulatory T cells in long-lasting Graves disease. TCRdb recomputed calls from the multiplex PCR reads with MiXCR, one row per CDR3 protein. This sample carries 600,000 to 850,000 distinct CDR3 sequences, 25% to 30% of them seen once, and the ten largest clones take about two fifths. The sample was peripheral blood mononuclear cells (PBMCs), taken when the disease was refractory, from a patient treated with antithyroid drugs. These TCRs come from a female donor with Graves disease. Both conserved end residues are part of each CDR3. Fields, in order: J gene, clone size, V gene, D gene, CDR3 protein, CDR3 DNA. The D gene is left open where the match is weak. Some rows have no size entry. The others give once, few or many, or a class for an expanded clone.

J gene: TRBJ2-7
clone size: few
V gene: TRBV2
D gene: .
CDR3 protein: CASSEASGLKYEQYF
CDR3 DNA: TGTGCCAGCAGTGAAGCTAGCGGATTAAAATACGAGCAGTACTTC

J gene: TRBJ1-2
clone size: .
V gene: TRBV25-1
D gene: TRBD1
CDR3 protein: CASSATDRAGYTF
CDR3 DNA: TGTGCCAGCAGTGCCACGGACAGGGCAGGCTACACCTTC

J gene: TRBJ2-4
clone size: few
V gene: TRBV3-1
D gene: TRBD1
CDR3 protein: CASSHASGTVKNIQYF
CDR3 DNA: TGTGCCAGCAGCCATGCCTCCGGGACAGTCAAAAACATTCAGTACTTC

J gene: TRBJ1-3
clone size: .
V gene: TRBV28
D gene: .
CDR3 protein: CASRRTSGNTIYF
CDR3 DNA: TGTGCCAGCCGTCGGACTTCTGGAAACACCATATATTTT

J gene: TRBJ1-1
clone size: .
V gene: TRBV6-1
D gene: .
CDR3 protein: CASSDLGLSGAFF
CDR3 DNA: TGTGCCAGCAGCGACCTGGGACTCTCGGGAGCTTTCTTT

J gene: TRBJ1-5
clone size: few
V gene: TRBV7-2
D gene: .
CDR3 protein: CASSLIQGRWGQPQHF
CDR3 DNA: TGTGCCAGCAGCTTAATACAGGGACGGTGGGGTCAGCCCCAGCATTTT

J gene: TRBJ1-5
clone size: .
V gene: TRBV5-1
D gene: .
CDR3 protein: CASSLVGNSNQPQHF
CDR3 DNA: TGCGCCAGCAGCTTGGTAGGGAATAGCAATCAGCCCCAGCATTTT

J gene: TRBJ2-7
clone size: few
V gene: TRBV27
D gene: .
CDR3 protein: CASSFLVSGFPYEQYF
CDR3 DNA: TGTGCCAGCAGTTTCCTAGTATCAGGGTTTCCCTACGAGCAGTACTTC

J gene: TRBJ1-1
clone size: .
V gene: TRBV29-1
D gene: .
CDR3 protein: CSVEDFPEAFF
CDR3 DNA: TGCAGCGTTGAAGATTTTCCTGAAGCTTTCTTT

J gene: TRBJ1-5
clone size: many
V gene: TRBV2
D gene: .
CDR3 protein: CASSEALALGGQPQHF
CDR3 DNA: TGTGCCAGCAGTGAAGCGCTGGCGCTCGGGGGTCAGCCCCAGCATTTT

J gene: TRBJ1-2
clone size: .
V gene: TRBV6-1
D gene: TRBD1
CDR3 protein: CASSPGQGRHGYTF
CDR3 DNA: TGTGCCAGCAGCCCCGGACAGGGACGGCATGGCTACACCTTC

J gene: TRBJ1-1
clone size: few
V gene: TRBV27
D gene: .
CDR3 protein: CASSLLLEAAEAFF
CDR3 DNA: TGTGCCAGCAGTTTACTGCTTGAAGCGGCAGAAGCTTTCTTT

J gene: TRBJ2-5
clone size: many
V gene: TRBV11-2
D gene: .
CDR3 protein: CASSSVMGRGETQYF
CDR3 DNA: TGTGCCAGCAGCTCCGTGATGGGGAGAGGAGAGACCCAGTACTTC

J gene: TRBJ2-7
clone size: few
V gene: TRBV29-1
D gene: TRBD2
CDR3 protein: CSVEWEGSYEQYF
CDR3 DNA: TGCAGCGTTGAGTGGGAGGGCTCCTACGAGCAGTACTTC

J gene: TRBJ2-2
clone size: .
V gene: TRBV20-1
D gene: TRBD1
CDR3 protein: CSARRGQSGELFF
CDR3 DNA: TGCAGTGCTAGGAGGGGACAGTCCGGGGAGCTGTTTTTT

J gene: TRBJ1-2
clone size: few
V gene: TRBV9
D gene: .
CDR3 protein: CASSVGTDYGYTF
CDR3 DNA: TGTGCCAGCAGCGTCGGGACGGACTATGGCTACACCTTC

J gene: TRBJ1-1
clone size: few
V gene: TRBV27
D gene: TRBD1
CDR3 protein: CASSIRDRRNTEAFF
CDR3 DNA: TGTGCCAGCAGCATCCGGGACAGGAGGAACACTGAAGCTTTCTTT

J gene: TRBJ1-5
clone size: few
V gene: TRBV20-1
D gene: .
CDR3 protein: CSASRESNQPQHF
CDR3 DNA: TGCAGTGCTAGTCGCGAAAGCAATCAGCCCCAGCATTTT

J gene: TRBJ1-2
clone size: .
V gene: TRBV5-4
D gene: TRBD1
CDR3 protein: CASSINRGGQVAYGYTF
CDR3 DNA: TGTGCCAGCAGCATAAACCGTGGGGGACAGGTCGCCTATGGCTACACCTTC

J gene: TRBJ2-5
clone size: .
V gene: TRBV28
D gene: .
CDR3 protein: CASTPAITKETQYF
CDR3 DNA: TGTGCCAGCACCCCGGCCATCACCAAAGAGACCCAGTACTTC

J gene: TRBJ2-3
clone size: .
V gene: TRBV11-2
D gene: TRBD2
CDR3 protein: CASSPRTAGGTDTQYF
CDR3 DNA: TGTGCCAGCAGCCCCCGGACAGCGGGAGGCACAGATACGCAGTATTTT

J gene: TRBJ1-1
clone size: few
V gene: TRBV27
D gene: .
CDR3 protein: CASRPTPAGGREAFF
CDR3 DNA: TGTGCCAGCAGACCCACCCCGGCAGGAGGCCGTGAAGCTTTCTTT

J gene: TRBJ1-4
clone size: many
V gene: TRBV7-8
D gene: .
CDR3 protein: CASSPTSGLMGEKLFF
CDR3 DNA: TGTGCCAGCAGCCCGACATCCGGTTTGATGGGTGAAAAACTGTTTTTT

J gene: TRBJ1-1
clone size: few
V gene: TRBV5-1
D gene: .
CDR3 protein: CASSSTGLMNTEAFF
CDR3 DNA: TGCGCCAGCAGCTCAACAGGGCTTATGAACACTGAAGCTTTCTTT

J gene: TRBJ1-5
clone size: .
V gene: TRBV20-1
D gene: TRBD1
CDR3 protein: CSARVEQGGDSNQPQHF
CDR3 DNA: TGCAGTGCTAGAGTCGAACAGGGGGGAGATAGCAATCAGCCCCAGCATTTT

J gene: TRBJ1-5
clone size: .
V gene: TRBV20-1
D gene: .
CDR3 protein: CSTRSLSNQPQHF
CDR3 DNA: TGCAGTACTAGGTCCCTTAGCAATCAGCCCCAGCATTTT

J gene: TRBJ2-7
clone size: few
V gene: TRBV6-1
D gene: TRBD1
CDR3 protein: CASSTTGGGGEQYF
CDR3 DNA: TGTGCCAGCAGTACGACAGGGGGGGGGGGCGAGCAGTACTTC

J gene: TRBJ1-6
clone size: few
V gene: TRBV7-9
D gene: .
CDR3 protein: CASSLVAAHNSPLHF
CDR3 DNA: TGTGCCAGCAGCTTGGTAGCAGCTCATAATTCACCCCTCCACTTT

J gene: TRBJ1-4
clone size: many
V gene: TRBV2
D gene: TRBD1
CDR3 protein: CASSRDSRNEKLFF
CDR3 DNA: TGTGCCAGCAGTCGGGACAGCCGTAATGAAAAACTGTTTTTT

J gene: TRBJ2-5
clone size: .
V gene: TRBV5-1
D gene: TRBD1
CDR3 protein: CASSQGTGPPQETQYF
CDR3 DNA: TGCGCCAGCTCCCAGGGGACAGGCCCCCCTCAAGAGACCCAGTACTTC

J gene: TRBJ2-4
clone size: .
V gene: TRBV19
D gene: .
CDR3 protein: CASSIRSPTNIQYF
CDR3 DNA: TGTGCCAGTAGTATACGATCCCCGACGAACATTCAGTACTTC

J gene: TRBJ1-2
clone size: .
V gene: TRBV20-1
D gene: .
CDR3 protein: CSARSPQGSYGYTF
CDR3 DNA: TGCAGTGCTAGATCCCCACAGGGCTCCTATGGCTACACCTTC

J gene: TRBJ1-6
clone size: once
V gene: TRBV20-1
D gene: .
CDR3 protein: CSADSRRTHSPLHF
CDR3 DNA: TGCAGTGCAGACAGCCGGCGGACCCATTCACCCCTCCACTTT

J gene: TRBJ1-1
clone size: many
V gene: TRBV28
D gene: .
CDR3 protein: CASSLQMARGMNTEAFF
CDR3 DNA: TGTGCCAGCAGCCTACAAATGGCCCGCGGAATGAACACTGAAGCTTTCTTT

J gene: TRBJ2-7
clone size: many
V gene: TRBV12-3/TRBV12-4
D gene: .
CDR3 protein: CASSWGSGYEQYF
CDR3 DNA: TGTGCCAGCAGTTGGGGTAGCGGCTACGAGCAGTACTTC

J gene: TRBJ1-1
clone size: few
V gene: TRBV5-1
D gene: .
CDR3 protein: CASSLVGDANTEAFF
CDR3 DNA: TGCGCCAGCAGCTTGGTTGGGGACGCGAACACTGAAGCTTTCTTT

J gene: TRBJ2-5
clone size: few
V gene: TRBV5-1
D gene: TRBD2
CDR3 protein: CASSSEIAGAETQYF
CDR3 DNA: TGCGCCAGCAGCTCGGAGATAGCGGGAGCAGAGACCCAGTACTTC

J gene: TRBJ1-1
clone size: many
V gene: TRBV5-1
D gene: .
CDR3 protein: CASSLNSWDTEAFF
CDR3 DNA: TGCGCCAGCAGCTTAAACTCCTGGGACACTGAAGCTTTCTTT

J gene: TRBJ1-4
clone size: many
V gene: TRBV20-1
D gene: .
CDR3 protein: CSARAPLVGGQEKLFF
CDR3 DNA: TGCAGTGCTAGAGCCCCCCTGGTGGGGGGGCAGGAAAAACTGTTTTTT

J gene: TRBJ1-2
clone size: .
V gene: TRBV12-3/TRBV12-4
D gene: .
CDR3 protein: CASRRGRALLGYTF
CDR3 DNA: TGTGCCAGCAGGCGGGGACGGGCACTATTGGGCTACACCTTC

J gene: TRBJ1-5
clone size: few
V gene: TRBV19
D gene: TRBD1
CDR3 protein: CASSARDRGFQPQHF
CDR3 DNA: TGTGCCAGTAGTGCGCGCGACAGGGGGTTTCAGCCCCAGCATTTT

J gene: TRBJ1-1
clone size: few
V gene: TRBV19
D gene: .
CDR3 protein: CASSKSVATDRSHTEAFF
CDR3 DNA: TGTGCCAGTAGTAAATCTGTGGCGACAGATAGATCCCACACTGAAGCTTTCTTT

J gene: TRBJ2-5
clone size: many
V gene: TRBV11-2
D gene: .
CDR3 protein: CASSFGQAPQETQYF
CDR3 DNA: TGTGCCAGCAGCTTCGGGCAGGCCCCCCAAGAGACCCAGTACTTC

J gene: TRBJ1-3
clone size: .
V gene: TRBV6-1
D gene: .
CDR3 protein: CASSEIRNTIYF
CDR3 DNA: TGTGCCAGCAGTGAAATAAGAAACACCATATATTTT

J gene: TRBJ2-7
clone size: .
V gene: TRBV6-1
D gene: .
CDR3 protein: CASSDPKDASYEQYF
CDR3 DNA: TGTGCCAGCAGTGATCCGAAGGACGCCTCCTACGAGCAGTACTTC

J gene: TRBJ1-1
clone size: .
V gene: TRBV20-1
D gene: .
CDR3 protein: CSAKDSTEAFF
CDR3 DNA: TGCAGTGCTAAGGACTCCACTGAAGCTTTCTTT

J gene: TRBJ1-1
clone size: .
V gene: TRBV3-1
D gene: .
CDR3 protein: CASSQDARKAFF
CDR3 DNA: TGTGCCAGCAGCCAAGATGCCAGGAAAGCTTTCTTT

J gene: TRBJ2-7
clone size: .
V gene: TRBV7-9
D gene: .
CDR3 protein: CASSLLGLAMHEQYF
CDR3 DNA: TGTGCCAGCAGCCTCTTAGGGCTAGCGATGCACGAGCAGTACTTC

J gene: TRBJ2-5
clone size: .
V gene: TRBV15
D gene: .
CDR3 protein: CATSRARGAGEETQYF
CDR3 DNA: TGTGCCACCAGCAGAGCAAGGGGGGCAGGGGAGGAGACCCAGTACTTC

J gene: TRBJ2-7
clone size: few
V gene: TRBV7-2
D gene: TRBD1
CDR3 protein: CASSLETGSVNEQYF
CDR3 DNA: TGTGCCAGCAGCTTAGAGACAGGGTCAGTTAACGAGCAGTACTTC

J gene: TRBJ2-2
clone size: .
V gene: TRBV12-3/TRBV12-4
D gene: TRBD1
CDR3 protein: CASSPDDRANTGELFF
CDR3 DNA: TGTGCCAGCAGCCCGGATGACAGGGCGAACACCGGGGAGCTGTTTTTT

J gene: TRBJ1-1
clone size: many
V gene: TRBV6-5
D gene: .
CDR3 protein: CASSYSRQNTEAFF
CDR3 DNA: TGTGCCAGCAGTTACTCGAGGCAGAACACTGAAGCTTTCTTT